This T cell receptor (beta chain) was recorded in a study of cytomegalovirus exposure and HLA in healthy donors. Germline-derived CDR1 and CDR2 are PRHDT and FYEKMQ (reference sequence). The CDR3 loop spans 18 amino acids. With V trimmed by 0 bases and J by 4 bases, 10 bases remained unmatched. In this sample, this clone turned up once. With 60 Vbeta and 13 Jbeta primers, the PCR was carried out. As originally analysed: It was a later analysis that counted 83 million or so unique TCR beta chains, of which roughly 11 million were shared. Using immunoSEQ multiplex PCR, the repertoire was profiled, and TCRdb retains in-frame clones only, with some absent. V and J calls and clone size are as listed in that table; D and trimming were resolved from the DNA. This repertoire shows around 140,000 clones, about three quarters found once; its top ten account for 1.5% to 2%.

The origin of this receptor is a man in his forties or fifties in good health and CMV-seronegative. Sequencing was done on a sample of PBMCs. V gene TRBV13 combines with J gene TRBJ2-1, with 9 positions matching TRBD1. The CDR3 DNA follows: TGTGCCAGCAGCTTAGGGTTCAACCGGGACAGGGATTACAATGAGCAGTTCTTC. This translates into CASSLGFNRDRDYNEQFF.